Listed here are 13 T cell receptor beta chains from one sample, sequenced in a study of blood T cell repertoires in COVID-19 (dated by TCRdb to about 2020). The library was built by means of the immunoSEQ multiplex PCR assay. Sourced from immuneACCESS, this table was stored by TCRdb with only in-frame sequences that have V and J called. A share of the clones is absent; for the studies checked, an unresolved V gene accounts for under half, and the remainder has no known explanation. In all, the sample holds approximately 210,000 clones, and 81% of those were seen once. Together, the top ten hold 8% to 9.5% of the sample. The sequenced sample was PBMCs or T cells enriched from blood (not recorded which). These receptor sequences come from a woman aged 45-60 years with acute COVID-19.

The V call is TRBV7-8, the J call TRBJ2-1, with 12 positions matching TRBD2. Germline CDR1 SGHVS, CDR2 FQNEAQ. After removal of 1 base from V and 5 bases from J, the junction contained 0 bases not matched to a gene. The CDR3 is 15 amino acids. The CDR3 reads CASSLGTSGDNEQFF. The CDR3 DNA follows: TGTGCCAGCAGCTTAGGGACTAGCGGGGACAATGAGCAGTTCTTC.

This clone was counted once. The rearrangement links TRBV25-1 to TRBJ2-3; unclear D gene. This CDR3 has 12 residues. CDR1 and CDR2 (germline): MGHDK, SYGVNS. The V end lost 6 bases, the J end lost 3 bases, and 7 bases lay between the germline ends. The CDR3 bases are TGTGCCAGCAGAGCTTCGACAGATACGCAGTATTTT. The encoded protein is CASRASTDTQYF.

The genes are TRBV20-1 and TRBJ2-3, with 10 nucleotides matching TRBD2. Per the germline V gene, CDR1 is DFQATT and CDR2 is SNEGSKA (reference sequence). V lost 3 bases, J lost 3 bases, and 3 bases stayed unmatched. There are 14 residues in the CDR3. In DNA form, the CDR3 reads TGCAGTGCTAGTGAAGCGGGAGGGACAGATACGCAGTATTTT. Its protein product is CSASEAGGTDTQYF.

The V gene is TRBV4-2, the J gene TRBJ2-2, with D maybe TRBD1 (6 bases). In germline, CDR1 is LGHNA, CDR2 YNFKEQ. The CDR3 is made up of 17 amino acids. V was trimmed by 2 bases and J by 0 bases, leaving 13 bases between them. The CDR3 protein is CASSQRPQGSNTGELFF. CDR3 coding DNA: TGTGCCAGCAGCCAAAGGCCCCAGGGGTCGAACACCGGGGAGCTGTTTTTT.

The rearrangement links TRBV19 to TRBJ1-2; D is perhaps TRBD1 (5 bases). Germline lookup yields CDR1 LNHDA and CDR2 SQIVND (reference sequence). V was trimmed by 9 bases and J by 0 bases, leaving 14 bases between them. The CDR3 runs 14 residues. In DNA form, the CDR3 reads TGTGCCAGCCGAACAGGCTCCTCTAACTATGGCTACACCTTC. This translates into CASRTGSSNYGYTF.

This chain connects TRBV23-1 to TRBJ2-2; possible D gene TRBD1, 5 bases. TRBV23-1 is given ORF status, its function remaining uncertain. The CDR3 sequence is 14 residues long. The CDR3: CAPAALSTAGELFF. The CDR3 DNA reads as TGCGCTCCGGCGGCCCTGTCGACAGCCGGGGAGCTGTTTTTT.

CDR3 in DNA: TGTGCCACCAGTGGGTCGGGGGGACTGAGTGAGCAGTTCTTC. Translated: CATSGSGGLSEQFF. V usage is TRBV24-1 and J usage is TRBJ2-1; 7 bases map to TRBD2. Losses at the gene ends were 5 bases for V and 9 bases for J; bases not matched to a gene: 9. The germline gives CDR1 KGHDR, CDR2 SFDVKD. The CDR3 runs to 14 residues.

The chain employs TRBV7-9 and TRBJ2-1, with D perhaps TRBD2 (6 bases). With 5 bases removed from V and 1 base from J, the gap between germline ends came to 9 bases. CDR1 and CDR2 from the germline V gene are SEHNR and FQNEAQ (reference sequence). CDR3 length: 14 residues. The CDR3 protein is CASSRSGSYNEQFF. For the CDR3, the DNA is TGTGCCAGCAGCCGTAGCGGTTCCTACAATGAGCAGTTCTTC.

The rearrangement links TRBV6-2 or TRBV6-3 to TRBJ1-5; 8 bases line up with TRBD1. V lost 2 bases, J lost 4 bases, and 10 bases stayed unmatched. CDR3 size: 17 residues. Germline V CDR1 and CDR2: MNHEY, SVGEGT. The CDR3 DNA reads TGTGCCAGCAGTTACGAACCCCCCCGGACAGGGAATCAGCCCCAGCATTTT. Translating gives CASSYEPPRTGNQPQHF.

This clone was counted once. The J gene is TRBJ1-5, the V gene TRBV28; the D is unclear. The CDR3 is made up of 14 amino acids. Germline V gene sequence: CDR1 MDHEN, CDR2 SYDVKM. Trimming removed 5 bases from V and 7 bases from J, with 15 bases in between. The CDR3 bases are TGTGCCAGCAGTCCACGCCGAGGGAACCAGCCCCAGCATTTT. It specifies CASSPRRGNQPQHF.

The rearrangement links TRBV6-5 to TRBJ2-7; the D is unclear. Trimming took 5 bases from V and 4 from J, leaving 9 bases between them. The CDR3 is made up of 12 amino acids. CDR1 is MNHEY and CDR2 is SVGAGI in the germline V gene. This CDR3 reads CASSRGGYEQYF. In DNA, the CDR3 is TGTGCCAGCAGTAGAGGCGGTTACGAGCAGTACTTC.

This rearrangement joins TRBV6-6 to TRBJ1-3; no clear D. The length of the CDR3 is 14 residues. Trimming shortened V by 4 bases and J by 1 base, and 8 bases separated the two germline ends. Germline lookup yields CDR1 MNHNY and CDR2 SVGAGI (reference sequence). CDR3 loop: CASSSTISGNTIYF. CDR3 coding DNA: TGTGCCAGCAGTTCAACAATATCTGGAAACACCATATATTTT.

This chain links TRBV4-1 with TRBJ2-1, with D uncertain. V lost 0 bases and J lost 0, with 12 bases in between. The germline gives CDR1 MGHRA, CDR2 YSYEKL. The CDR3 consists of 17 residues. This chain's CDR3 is CASSQDLVSSSYNEQFF. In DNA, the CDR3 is TGCGCCAGCAGCCAAGATCTGGTCTCCAGCTCCTACAATGAGCAGTTCTTC.